One sample yielded the 5 T cell receptor beta chains listed below, sequenced in a study of CD8 T cells in ankylosing spondylitis (dated by TCRdb to about 2017). On the study overall, not on this receptor specifically: A TCR beta motif of roughly 8 highly homologous amino acid variants appeared characteristic of blood from ankylosing spondylitis patients.

The receptor library was made with 5' RACE. The sequencer was an Illumina HiSeq 2500. TCRdb passed the public sequencing reads through fastp at Q25 and MiXCR, retaining productive beta sequences. Identical CDR3 proteins give one entry, which carries the most common genes and DNA. Within this sample are about 390,000 distinct CDR3 sequences, with 20% to 25% of them counted one time only. The ten biggest clones cover around 17% of the sample. No antigens are known for them. The specimen was blood, either unsorted or a sorted T cell fraction (not recorded which). The receptors were gathered from a male donor with ankylosing spondylitis.

This clonotype was detected a few times. The rearrangement uses TRBV5-1 and TRBJ2-7; 7 nucleotides match TRBD1. This CDR3 has 15 residues. Germline-derived CDR1 and CDR2 are SGHRS and YFSETQ. Trimming took 4 bases from V and 4 from J; bases not matched to a gene: 11. CDR3 sequence (DNA): TGCGCCAGCAGCACTGGGACAGTGCGAATATACGAGCAGTACTTC. This translates into CASSTGTVRIYEQYF.

The chain couples TRBV5-1 to TRBJ2-7, with TRBD2 identical over 14 bases. The CDR3 length is 16 residues. CDR1 SGHRS and CDR2 YFSETQ come from the germline V gene. Losses at the gene ends were 3 bases for V and 4 bases for J; bases not matched to a gene: 6. The CDR3 sequence: CASSSAGTSGSYEQYF. The CDR3 bases are TGCGCCAGCAGCTCAGCTGGGACTAGCGGGAGTTACGAGCAGTACTTC.

The chain combines TRBV10-3 with TRBJ2-1; 8 bases are a match to TRBD2. The CDR3 runs 17 residues. Looked up from germline, CDR1 is ENHRY and CDR2 is SYGVKD. With 0 bases clipped from V and 4 bases from J, the junction kept 8 bases outside the gene matches. Here the CDR3 DNA reads TGTGCCATCAGTGAGTCCCATCGGGGGGGGAATTACAATGAGCAGTTCTTC. Translated: CAISESHRGGNYNEQFF.

In its sample, this clonotype was seen a few times. J is TRBJ1-1 and V is TRBV20-1; the D is unclear. With 5 bases removed from V and 1 base from J, the gap between germline ends came to 5 bases. The CDR3 sequence is 11 residues long. The germline CDR1 and CDR2 sequences are DFQATT and SNEGSKA (reference sequence). In DNA form, the CDR3 reads TGCAGTGCTCGGAAGAACACTGAAGCTTTCTTT. Protein product: CSARKNTEAFF.

This chain uses TRBV5-1 with TRBJ2-3, with 8 bases lining up with TRBD2. The CDR3 totals 15 residues. V shed 4 bases, J shed 2 bases, and the junction held 6 bases outside the gene matches. CDR1 SGHRS and CDR2 YFSETQ come from the germline V gene. DNA for the CDR3: TGCGCCAGCAGCGAACCGGGAGGGCCCACAGATACGCAGTATTTT. This codes for CASSEPGGPTDTQYF. Supplemented by reference TRBV5-1 and TRBJ2-3, the full variable domain reads KAGVTQTPRYLIKTRGQQVTLSCSPISGHRSVSWYQQTPGQGLQFLFEYFSETQRNKGNFPGRFSGRQFSNSRSEMNVSTLELGDSALYLCASSEPGGPTDTQYFGPGTRLTVL.